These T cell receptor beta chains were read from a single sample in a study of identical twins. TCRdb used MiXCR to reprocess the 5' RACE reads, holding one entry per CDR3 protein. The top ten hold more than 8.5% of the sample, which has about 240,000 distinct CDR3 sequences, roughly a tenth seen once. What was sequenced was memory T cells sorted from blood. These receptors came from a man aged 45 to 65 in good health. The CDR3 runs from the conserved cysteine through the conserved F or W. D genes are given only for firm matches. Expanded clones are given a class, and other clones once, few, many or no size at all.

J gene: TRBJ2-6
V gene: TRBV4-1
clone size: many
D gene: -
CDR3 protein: CASSLADSGANVLTF
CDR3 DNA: TGCGCCAGCAGCTTAGCAGACTCTGGGGCCAACGTCCTGACTTTC

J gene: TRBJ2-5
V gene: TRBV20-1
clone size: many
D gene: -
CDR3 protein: CSARDLAIQETQYF
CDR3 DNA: TGCAGTGCTAGAGATCTAGCGATCCAAGAGACCCAGTACTTC

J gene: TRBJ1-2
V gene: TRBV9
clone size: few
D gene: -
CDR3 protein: CASSVAGVGGYTF
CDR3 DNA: TGTGCCAGCAGCGTAGCTGGCGTCGGAGGCTACACCTTC

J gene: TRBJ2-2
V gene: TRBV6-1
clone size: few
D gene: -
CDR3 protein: CASSAYSSAVTNTGELFF
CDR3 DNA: TGTGCCAGCAGTGCTTACAGCTCTGCCGTCACGAACACCGGGGAGCTGTTTTTT

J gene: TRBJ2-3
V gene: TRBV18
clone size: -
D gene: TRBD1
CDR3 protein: CASSLLQGARTDTQYF
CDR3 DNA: TGTGCCAGCTCACTACTTCAGGGGGCGCGCACAGATACGCAGTATTTT

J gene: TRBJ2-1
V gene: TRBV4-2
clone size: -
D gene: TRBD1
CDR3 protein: CASSHSGGGEQFF
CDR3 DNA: TGTGCCAGCAGCCACTCAGGGGGTGGTGAGCAGTTCTTC

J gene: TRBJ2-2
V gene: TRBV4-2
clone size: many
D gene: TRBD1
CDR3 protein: CASSQDDERGRGTGELFF
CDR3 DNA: TGTGCCAGCAGCCAAGATGACGAGAGGGGGCGCGGGACCGGGGAGCTGTTTTTT

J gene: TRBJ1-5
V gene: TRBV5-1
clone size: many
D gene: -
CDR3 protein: CASSLEGNSNQPQHF
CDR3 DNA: TGCGCCAGCAGCTTGGAGGGAAATAGCAATCAGCCCCAGCATTTT

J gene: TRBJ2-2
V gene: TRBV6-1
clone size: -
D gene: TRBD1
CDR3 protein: CASRGQGSTGELFF
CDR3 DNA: TGTGCCAGCAGGGGACAGGGAAGCACCGGGGAGCTGTTTTTT

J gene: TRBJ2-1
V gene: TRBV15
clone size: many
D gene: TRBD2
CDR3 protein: CATSRDKLSGGWQFF
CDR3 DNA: TGTGCCACCAGCAGAGATAAATTAAGCGGGGGGTGGCAGTTCTTC

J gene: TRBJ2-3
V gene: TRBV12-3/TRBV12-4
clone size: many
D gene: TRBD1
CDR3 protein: CASSDRGYTQYF
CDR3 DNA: TGTGCCAGCAGTGACAGGGGATATACGCAGTATTTT

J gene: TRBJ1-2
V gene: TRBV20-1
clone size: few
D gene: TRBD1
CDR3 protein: CSAIPDRGGNYGYTF
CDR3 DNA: TGCAGTGCTATACCAGACAGGGGTGGGAACTATGGCTACACCTTC

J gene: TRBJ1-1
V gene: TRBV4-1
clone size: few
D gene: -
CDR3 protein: CASSQSGHKNTEAFF
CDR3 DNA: TGCGCCAGCAGCCAGAGTGGACACAAGAACACTGAAGCTTTCTTT

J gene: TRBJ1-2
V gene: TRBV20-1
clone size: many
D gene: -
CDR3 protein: CSARGGQGTYGYTF
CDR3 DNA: TGCAGTGCTAGAGGGGGGCAGGGCACTTATGGCTACACCTTC

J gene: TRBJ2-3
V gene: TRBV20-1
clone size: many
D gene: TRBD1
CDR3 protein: CSASRGGPDTQYF
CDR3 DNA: TGCAGTGCTAGTCGAGGGGGCCCAGATACGCAGTATTTT

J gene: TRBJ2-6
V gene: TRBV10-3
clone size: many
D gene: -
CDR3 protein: CAISEFQGRSGANVLTF
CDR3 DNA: TGTGCCATCAGTGAGTTTCAGGGACGGTCTGGGGCCAACGTCCTGACTTTC

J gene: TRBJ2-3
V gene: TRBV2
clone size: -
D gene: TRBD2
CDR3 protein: CASSASGGLPRQYF
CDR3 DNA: TGTGCCAGCAGCGCTAGCGGGGGCCTCCCCAGGCAGTATTTT

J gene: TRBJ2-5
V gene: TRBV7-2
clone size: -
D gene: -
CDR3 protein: CASSTLATTGLETQYF
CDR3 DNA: TGTGCCAGCAGCACCTTAGCGACCACTGGATTAGAGACCCAGTACTTC

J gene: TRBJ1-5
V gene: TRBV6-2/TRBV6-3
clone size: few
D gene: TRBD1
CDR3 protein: CASSYNRGFNQPQHF
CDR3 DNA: TGTGCCAGCAGTTACAACAGGGGGTTCAATCAGCCCCAGCATTTT

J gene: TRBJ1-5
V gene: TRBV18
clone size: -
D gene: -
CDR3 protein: CASSPGQQNQPQHF
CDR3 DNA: TGTGCCAGCTCACCAGGGCAGCAAAATCAGCCCCAGCATTTT

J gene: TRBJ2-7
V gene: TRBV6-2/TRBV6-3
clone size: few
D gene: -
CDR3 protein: CASSSWGRLHEQYF
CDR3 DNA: TGTGCCAGCAGTTCCTGGGGCCGATTGCACGAGCAGTACTTC

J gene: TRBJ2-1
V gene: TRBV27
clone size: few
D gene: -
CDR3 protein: CASSRTYSYNEQFF
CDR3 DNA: TGTGCCAGCAGTCGGACATACTCCTACAATGAGCAGTTCTTC

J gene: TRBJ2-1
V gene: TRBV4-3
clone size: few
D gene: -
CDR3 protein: CASSHGVGGGSSYNEQFF
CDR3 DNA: TGCGCCAGCAGCCACGGGGTGGGGGGGGGCAGCTCCTACAATGAGCAGTTCTTC

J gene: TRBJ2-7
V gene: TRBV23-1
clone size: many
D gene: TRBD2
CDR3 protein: CASSQMTSRSSYEQYF
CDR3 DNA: TGCGCCAGCAGTCAGATGACTAGCCGTAGCTCCTACGAGCAGTACTTC

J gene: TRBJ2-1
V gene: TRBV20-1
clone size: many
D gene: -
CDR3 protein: CSARDRGGAGNEQFF
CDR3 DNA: TGCAGTGCTAGAGATAGGGGGGGCGCAGGCAATGAGCAGTTCTTC

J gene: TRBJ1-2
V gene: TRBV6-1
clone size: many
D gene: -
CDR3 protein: CASTRQPYYGYTF
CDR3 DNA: TGTGCCAGCACCCGACAGCCTTACTATGGCTACACCTTC

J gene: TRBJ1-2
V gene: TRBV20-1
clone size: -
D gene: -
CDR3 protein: CSAKHWIYGYTF
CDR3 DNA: TGCAGTGCTAAACATTGGATTTATGGCTACACCTTC

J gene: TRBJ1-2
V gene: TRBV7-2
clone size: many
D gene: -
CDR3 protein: CASSLGVGGNYGYTF
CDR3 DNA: TGTGCCAGCAGCTTAGGGGTAGGGGGGAACTATGGCTACACCTTC

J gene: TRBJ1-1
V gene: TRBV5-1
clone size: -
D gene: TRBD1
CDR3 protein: CASRSQGGQRNTEAFF
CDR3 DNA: TGCGCCAGCAGGTCCCAAGGGGGCCAGCGAAACACTGAAGCTTTCTTT

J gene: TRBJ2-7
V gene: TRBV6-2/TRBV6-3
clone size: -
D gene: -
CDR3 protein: CASSYSAGTYEQYF
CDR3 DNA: TGTGCCAGCAGTTACTCGGCGGGGACCTACGAGCAGTACTTC

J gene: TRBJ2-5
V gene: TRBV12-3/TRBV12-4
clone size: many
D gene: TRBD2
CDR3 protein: CASSLRAGQETQYF
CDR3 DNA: TGTGCCAGCAGTCTCCGAGCGGGGCAAGAGACCCAGTACTTC

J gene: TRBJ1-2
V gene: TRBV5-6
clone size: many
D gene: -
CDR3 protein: CASRPDRSQGYTF
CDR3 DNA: TGTGCCAGCAGACCGGACAGAAGTCAAGGCTACACCTTC

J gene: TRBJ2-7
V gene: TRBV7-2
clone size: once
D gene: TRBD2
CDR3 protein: CASSLAKTSSSAYEQYF
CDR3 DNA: TGTGCCAGCAGCTTAGCGAAGACTAGCAGCAGCGCCTACGAGCAGTACTTC

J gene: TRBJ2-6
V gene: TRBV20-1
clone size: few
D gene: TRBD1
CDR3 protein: CSADDRAGANVLTF
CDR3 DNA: TGCAGTGCCGACGACAGGGCTGGGGCCAACGTCCTGACTTTC

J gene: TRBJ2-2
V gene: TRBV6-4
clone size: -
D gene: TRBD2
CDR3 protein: CASSVSGGNTGELFF
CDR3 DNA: TGTGCCAGCAGTGTGAGCGGGGGGAACACCGGGGAGCTGTTTTTT

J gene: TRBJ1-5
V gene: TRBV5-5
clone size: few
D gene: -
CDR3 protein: CASSEGVVGAQHF
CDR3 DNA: TGTGCCAGCAGCGAGGGGGTGGTGGGGGCCCAGCATTTT

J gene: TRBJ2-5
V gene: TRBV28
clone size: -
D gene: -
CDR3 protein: CASSSRVQETQYF
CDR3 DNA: TGTGCCAGCTCATCGAGGGTCCAAGAGACCCAGTACTTC

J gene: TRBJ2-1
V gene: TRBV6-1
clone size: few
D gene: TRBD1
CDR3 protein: CASSRQGVSSNEQFF
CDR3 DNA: TGTGCCAGCAGTAGACAGGGGGTCTCCAGTAATGAGCAGTTCTTC

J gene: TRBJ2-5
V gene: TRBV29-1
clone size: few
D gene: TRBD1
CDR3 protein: CSVSVGTGVETQYF
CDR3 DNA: TGCAGCGTTTCTGTCGGGACAGGGGTAGAGACCCAGTACTTC

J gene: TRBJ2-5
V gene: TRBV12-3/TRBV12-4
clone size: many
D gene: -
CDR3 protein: CASSHGETQYF
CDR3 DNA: TGTGCCAGCAGCCACGGAGAGACCCAGTACTTC

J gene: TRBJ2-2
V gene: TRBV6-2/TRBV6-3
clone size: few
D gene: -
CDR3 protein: CASQTGTGYTGELFF
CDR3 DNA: TGTGCCAGCCAAACAGGGACGGGGTACACCGGGGAGCTGTTTTTT

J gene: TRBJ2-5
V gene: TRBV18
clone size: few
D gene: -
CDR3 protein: CASSHNDSPETQYF
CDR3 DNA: TGTGCCAGCTCACACAATGACAGCCCGGAGACCCAGTACTTC

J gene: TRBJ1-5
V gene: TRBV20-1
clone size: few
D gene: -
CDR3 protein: CSASTGISNQPQHF
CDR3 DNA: TGCAGTGCTAGTACTGGGATTAGCAATCAGCCCCAGCATTTT

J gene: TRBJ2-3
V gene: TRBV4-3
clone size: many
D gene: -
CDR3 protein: CASSPIHASTDTQYF
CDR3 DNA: TGCGCCAGCAGCCCTATACACGCTAGCACAGATACGCAGTATTTT

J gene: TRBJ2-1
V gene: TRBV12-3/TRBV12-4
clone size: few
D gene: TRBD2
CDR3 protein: CASILTSGEGNEQFF
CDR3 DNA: TGTGCCAGCATTTTGACTAGCGGTGAGGGCAATGAGCAGTTCTTC

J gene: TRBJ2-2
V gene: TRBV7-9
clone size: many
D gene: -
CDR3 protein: CASSNGLYGDTGELFF
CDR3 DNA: TGTGCCAGCAGCAACGGTCTATACGGCGACACCGGGGAGCTGTTTTTT

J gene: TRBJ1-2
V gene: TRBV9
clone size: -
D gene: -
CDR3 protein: CASSVGGFYGYTF
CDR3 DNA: TGTGCCAGCAGCGTAGGAGGGTTCTATGGCTACACCTTC

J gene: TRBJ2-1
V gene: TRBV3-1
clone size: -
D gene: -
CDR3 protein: CASSIAANGNEQFF
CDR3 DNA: TGTGCCAGCAGCATAGCGGCCAATGGGAATGAGCAGTTCTTC

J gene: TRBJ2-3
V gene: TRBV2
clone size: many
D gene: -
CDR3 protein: CASSWDRNTQYF
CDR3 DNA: TGTGCCAGCAGTTGGGACCGAAATACGCAGTATTTT

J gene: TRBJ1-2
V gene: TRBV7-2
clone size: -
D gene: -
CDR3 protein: CASSSAATVSFSDTF
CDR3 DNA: TGTGCCAGCAGTTCGGCCGCGACGGTCTCTTTCTCGGACACCTTC

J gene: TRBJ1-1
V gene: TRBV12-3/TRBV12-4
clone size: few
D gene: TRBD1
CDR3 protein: CASAQGAGEAFF
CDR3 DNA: TGTGCCAGCGCCCAGGGGGCGGGTGAAGCTTTCTTT

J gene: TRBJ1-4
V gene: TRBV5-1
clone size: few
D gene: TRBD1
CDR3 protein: CASSLGPRTGNEKLFF
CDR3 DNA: TGCGCCAGCAGCTTGGGGCCCCGGACAGGGAATGAAAAACTGTTTTTT